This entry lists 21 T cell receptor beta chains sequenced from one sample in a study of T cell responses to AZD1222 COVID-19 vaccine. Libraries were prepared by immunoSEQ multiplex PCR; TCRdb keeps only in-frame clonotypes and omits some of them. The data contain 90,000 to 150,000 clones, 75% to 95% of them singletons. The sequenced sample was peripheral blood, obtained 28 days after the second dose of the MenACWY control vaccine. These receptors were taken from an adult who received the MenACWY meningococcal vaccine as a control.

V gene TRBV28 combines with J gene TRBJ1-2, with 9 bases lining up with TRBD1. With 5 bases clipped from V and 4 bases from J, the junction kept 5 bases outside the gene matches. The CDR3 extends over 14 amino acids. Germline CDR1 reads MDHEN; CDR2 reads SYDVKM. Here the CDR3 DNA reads TGTGCCAGCAGTACCGGGACAGGGAGCTATGGCTACACCTTC. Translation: CASSTGTGSYGYTF.

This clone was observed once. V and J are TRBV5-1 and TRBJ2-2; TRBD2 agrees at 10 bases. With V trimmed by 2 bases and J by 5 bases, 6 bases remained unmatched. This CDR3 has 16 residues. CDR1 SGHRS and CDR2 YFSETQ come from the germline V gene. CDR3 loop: CASSLASGGPTGELFF. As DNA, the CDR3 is TGCGCCAGCAGCTTAGCTAGCGGGGGCCCGACCGGGGAGCTGTTTTTT.

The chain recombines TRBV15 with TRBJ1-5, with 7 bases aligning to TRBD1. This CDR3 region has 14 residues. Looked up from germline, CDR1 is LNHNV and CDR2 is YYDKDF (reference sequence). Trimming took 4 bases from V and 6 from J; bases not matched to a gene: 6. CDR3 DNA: TGTGCCACCAGCACAACGACAGGGATTCAGCCCCAGCATTTT. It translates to CATSTTTGIQPQHF.

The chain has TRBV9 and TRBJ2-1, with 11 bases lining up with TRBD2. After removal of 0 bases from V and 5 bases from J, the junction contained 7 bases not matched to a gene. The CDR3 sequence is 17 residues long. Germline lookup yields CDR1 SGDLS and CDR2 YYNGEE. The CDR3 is CASSVGVAGGRNNEQFF. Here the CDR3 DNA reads TGTGCCAGCAGCGTAGGGGTAGCGGGGGGGCGCAACAATGAGCAGTTCTTC.

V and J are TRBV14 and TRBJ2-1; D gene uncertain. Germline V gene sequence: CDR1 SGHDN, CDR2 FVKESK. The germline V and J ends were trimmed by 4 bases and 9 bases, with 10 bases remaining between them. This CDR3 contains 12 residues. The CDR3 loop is CASSLIVSEQFF. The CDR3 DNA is TGTGCCAGCAGCCTTATCGTCAGTGAGCAGTTCTTC.

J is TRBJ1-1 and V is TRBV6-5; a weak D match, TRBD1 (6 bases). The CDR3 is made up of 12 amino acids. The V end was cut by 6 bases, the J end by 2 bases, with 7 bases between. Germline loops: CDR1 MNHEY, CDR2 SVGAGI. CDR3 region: CASRQGNTEAFF. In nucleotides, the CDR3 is TGTGCCAGCAGACAGGGTAACACTGAAGCTTTCTTT.

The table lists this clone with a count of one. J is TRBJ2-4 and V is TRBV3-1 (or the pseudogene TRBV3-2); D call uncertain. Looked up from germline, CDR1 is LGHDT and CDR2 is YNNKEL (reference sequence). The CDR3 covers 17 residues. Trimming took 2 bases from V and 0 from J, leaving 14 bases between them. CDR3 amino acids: CASSQPFMRSAKNIQYF. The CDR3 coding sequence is TGTGCCAGCAGCCAACCCTTCATGCGCTCAGCCAAAAACATTCAGTACTTC.

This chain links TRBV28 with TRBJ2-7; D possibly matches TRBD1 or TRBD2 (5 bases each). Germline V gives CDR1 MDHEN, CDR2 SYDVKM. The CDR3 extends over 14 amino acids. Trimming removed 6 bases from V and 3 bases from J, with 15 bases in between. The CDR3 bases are TGTGCCAGCAGGACCGGGACCCACGACTACGAGCAGTACTTC. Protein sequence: CASRTGTHDYEQYF.

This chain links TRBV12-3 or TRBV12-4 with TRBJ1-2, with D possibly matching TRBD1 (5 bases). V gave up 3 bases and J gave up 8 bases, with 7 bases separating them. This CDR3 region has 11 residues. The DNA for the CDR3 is TGTGCCAGCAGTTTGAGGGGAGGCTACACCTTC. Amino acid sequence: CASSLRGGYTF.

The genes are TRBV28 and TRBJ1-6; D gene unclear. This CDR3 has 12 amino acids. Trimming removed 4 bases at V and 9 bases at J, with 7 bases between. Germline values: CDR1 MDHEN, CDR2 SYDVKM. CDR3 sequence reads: CASSSTVSPLHF. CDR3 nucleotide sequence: TGTGCCAGCAGTTCGACGGTTTCACCCCTCCACTTT. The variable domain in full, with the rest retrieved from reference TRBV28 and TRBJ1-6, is DVKVTQSSRYLVKRTGEKVFLECVQDMDHENMFWYRQDPGLGLRLIYFSYDVKMKEKGDIPEGYSVSREKKERFSLILESASTNQTSMYLCASSSTVSPLHFGNGTRLTVT.

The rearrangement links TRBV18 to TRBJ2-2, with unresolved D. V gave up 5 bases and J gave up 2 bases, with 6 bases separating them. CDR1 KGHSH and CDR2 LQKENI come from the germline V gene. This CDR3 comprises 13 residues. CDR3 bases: TGTGCCAGCTCAAGGGAAAACACCGGGGAGCTGTTTTTT. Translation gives CASSRENTGELFF.

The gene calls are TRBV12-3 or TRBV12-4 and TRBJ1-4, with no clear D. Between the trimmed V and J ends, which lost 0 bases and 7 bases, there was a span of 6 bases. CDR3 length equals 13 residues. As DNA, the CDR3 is TGTGCCAGCAGTTTAGCAGAGGGTGAAAAACTGTTTTTT. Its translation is CASSLAEGEKLFF.

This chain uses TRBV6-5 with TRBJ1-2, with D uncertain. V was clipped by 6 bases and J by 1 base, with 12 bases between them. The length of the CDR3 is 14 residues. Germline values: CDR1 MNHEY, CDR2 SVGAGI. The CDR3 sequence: CASRDPGRNYGYTF. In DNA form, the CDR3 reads TGTGCCAGCAGAGACCCGGGCCGTAACTATGGCTACACCTTC.

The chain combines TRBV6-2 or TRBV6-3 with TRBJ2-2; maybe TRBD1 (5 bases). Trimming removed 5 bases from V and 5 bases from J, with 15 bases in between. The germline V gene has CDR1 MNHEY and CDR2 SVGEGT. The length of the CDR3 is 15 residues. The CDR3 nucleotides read TGTGCCAGCAGTACACCAACAGGTTTGACCGGGGAGCTGTTTTTT. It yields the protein CASSTPTGLTGELFF.

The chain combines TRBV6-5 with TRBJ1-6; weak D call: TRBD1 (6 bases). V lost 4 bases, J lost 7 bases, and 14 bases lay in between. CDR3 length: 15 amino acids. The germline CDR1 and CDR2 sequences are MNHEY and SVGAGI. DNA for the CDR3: TGTGCCAGCAGTTTCGACAGGTTTGGGAATTCACCCCTCCACTTT. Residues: CASSFDRFGNSPLHF.

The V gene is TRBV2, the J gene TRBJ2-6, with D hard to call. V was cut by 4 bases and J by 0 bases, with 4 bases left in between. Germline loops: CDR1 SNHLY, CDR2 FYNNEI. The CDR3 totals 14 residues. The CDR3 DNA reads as TGTGCCAGCAGTGCAAGCTCTGGGGCCAACGTCCTGACTTTC. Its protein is CASSASSGANVLTF. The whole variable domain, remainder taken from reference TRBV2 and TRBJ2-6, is EPEVTQTPSHQVTQMGQEVILRCVPISNHLYFYWYRQILGQKVEFLVSFYNNEISEKSEIFDDQFSVERPDGSNFTLKIRSTKLEDSAMYFCASSASSGANVLTFGAGSRLTVL.

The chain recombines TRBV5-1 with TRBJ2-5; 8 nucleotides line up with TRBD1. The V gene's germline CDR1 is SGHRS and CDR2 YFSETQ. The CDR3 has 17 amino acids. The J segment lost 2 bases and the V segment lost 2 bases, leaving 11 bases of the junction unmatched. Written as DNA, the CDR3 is TGCGCCAGCAGCTTTCAGGGGGCTTTATCGAGTCAAGAGACCCAGTACTTC. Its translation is CASSFQGALSSQETQYF.

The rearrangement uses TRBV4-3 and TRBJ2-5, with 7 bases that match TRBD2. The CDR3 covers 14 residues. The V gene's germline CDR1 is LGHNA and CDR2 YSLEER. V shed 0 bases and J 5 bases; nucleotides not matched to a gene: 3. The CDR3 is CASSQDAGVETQYF. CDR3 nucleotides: TGCGCCAGCAGCCAAGATGCGGGAGTGGAGACCCAGTACTTC.

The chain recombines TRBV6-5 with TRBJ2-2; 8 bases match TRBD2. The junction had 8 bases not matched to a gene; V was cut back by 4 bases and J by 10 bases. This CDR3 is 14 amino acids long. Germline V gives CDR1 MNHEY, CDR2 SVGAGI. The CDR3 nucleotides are TGTGCCAGCAGTTCCGAGCGGGGGTGGGCGGAGCTGTTTTTT. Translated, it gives CASSSERGWAELFF.

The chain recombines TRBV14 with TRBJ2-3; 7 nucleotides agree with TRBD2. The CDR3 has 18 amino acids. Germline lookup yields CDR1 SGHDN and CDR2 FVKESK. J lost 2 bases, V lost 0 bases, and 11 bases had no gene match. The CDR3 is CASSQEGWEGHHTDTQYF. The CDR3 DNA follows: TGTGCCAGCAGCCAAGAAGGATGGGAGGGCCACCACACAGATACGCAGTATTTT.

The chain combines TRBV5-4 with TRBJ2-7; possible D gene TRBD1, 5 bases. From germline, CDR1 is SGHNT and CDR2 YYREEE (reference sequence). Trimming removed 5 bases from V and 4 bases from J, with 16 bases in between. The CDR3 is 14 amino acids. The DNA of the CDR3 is TGTGCCAGCAGTTGGGCTATGGGGCCTTACGAGCAGTACTTC. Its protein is CASSWAMGPYEQYF.